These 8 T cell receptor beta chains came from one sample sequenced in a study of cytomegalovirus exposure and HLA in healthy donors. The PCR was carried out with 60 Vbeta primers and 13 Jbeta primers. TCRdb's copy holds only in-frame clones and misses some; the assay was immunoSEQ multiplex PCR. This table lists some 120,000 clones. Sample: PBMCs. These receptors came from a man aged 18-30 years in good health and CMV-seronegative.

The CDR3 bases are TGCGCCAGCAGCCACGGAGGACAGTGGGACGGCACAGATACGCAGTATTTT. Translated, it gives CASSHGGQWDGTDTQYF. This chain connects TRBV4-1 to TRBJ2-3; possibly TRBD1 for D (6 bases). The CDR3 runs 17 residues. Germline CDR1 reads MGHRA; CDR2 reads YSYEKL. The V end lost 3 bases, the J end lost 1 base, and 17 bases lay between the germline ends.

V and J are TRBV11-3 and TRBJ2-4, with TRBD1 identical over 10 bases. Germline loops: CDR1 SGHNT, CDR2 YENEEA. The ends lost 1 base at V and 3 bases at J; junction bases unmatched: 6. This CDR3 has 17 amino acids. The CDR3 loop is CASSLGGTGVDKNIQYF. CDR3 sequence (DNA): TGTGCCAGCAGCTTAGGTGGGACAGGGGTCGACAAAAACATTCAGTACTTC.

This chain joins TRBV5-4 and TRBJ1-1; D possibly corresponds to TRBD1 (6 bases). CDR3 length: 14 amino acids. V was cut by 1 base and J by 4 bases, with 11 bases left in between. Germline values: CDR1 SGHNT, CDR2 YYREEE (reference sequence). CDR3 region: CASSLWGRTTEAFF. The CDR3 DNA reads TGTGCCAGCAGCTTGTGGGGGCGCACCACTGAAGCTTTCTTT.

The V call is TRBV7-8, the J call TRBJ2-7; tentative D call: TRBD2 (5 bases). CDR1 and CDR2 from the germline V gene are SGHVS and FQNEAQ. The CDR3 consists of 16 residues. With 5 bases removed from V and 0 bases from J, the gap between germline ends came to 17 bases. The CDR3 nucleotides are TGTGCCAGCAGCCATGGCTCGGGAAGTTACTCCTACGAGCAGTACTTC. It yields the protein CASSHGSGSYSYEQYF.

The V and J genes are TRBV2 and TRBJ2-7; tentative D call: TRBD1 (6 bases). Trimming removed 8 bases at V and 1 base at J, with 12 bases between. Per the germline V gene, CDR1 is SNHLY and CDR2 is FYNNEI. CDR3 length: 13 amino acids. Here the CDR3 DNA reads TGTGCCAGCTCCGGGACACCATCCTACGAGCAGTACTTC. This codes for CASSGTPSYEQYF.

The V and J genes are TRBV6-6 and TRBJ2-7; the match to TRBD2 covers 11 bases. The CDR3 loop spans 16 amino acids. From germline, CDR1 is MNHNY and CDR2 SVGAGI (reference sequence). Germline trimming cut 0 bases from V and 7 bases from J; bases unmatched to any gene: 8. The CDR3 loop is CASSYSQPASGREQYF. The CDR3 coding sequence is TGTGCCAGCAGTTACTCCCAACCCGCTAGCGGGAGGGAGCAGTACTTC.

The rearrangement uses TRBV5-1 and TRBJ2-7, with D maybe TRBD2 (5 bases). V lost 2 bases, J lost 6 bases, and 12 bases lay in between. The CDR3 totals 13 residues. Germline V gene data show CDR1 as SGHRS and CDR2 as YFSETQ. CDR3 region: CASSLTSFLEQYF. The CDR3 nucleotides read TGCGCCAGCAGCTTAACTAGTTTTCTCGAGCAGTACTTC.

The CDR3 reads CASSYAGQGAFYGYTF. The CDR3 bases are TGTGCCAGCAGCTATGCAGGACAGGGGGCCTTCTATGGCTACACCTTC. The genes are TRBV5-4 and TRBJ1-2; 11 nucleotides line up with TRBD1. Germline V gene sequence: CDR1 SGHNT, CDR2 YYREEE (reference sequence). With V trimmed by 3 bases and J by 4 bases, 8 bases remained unmatched. The CDR3 sequence is 16 residues long.